This paragraph covers one TCR beta chain sequence. There is no known antigen for this receptor. No per-base quality is available; no much larger clone lies one base away. The data stem from a study of T cell responses to AZD1222 COVID-19 vaccine (dated by TCRdb to the early 2020s). Broadly, across the study: A total of 233 trial participants underwent TCR sequencing, of whom 207 had received two doses of AZD1222 and approximately 25 had received two doses of the MenACWY control vaccine. Trial participants were enrolled by age into subgroups of 18-55, 56-69 and 70-plus years, and roughly 160, 29 and 62 TCR-sequenced participants, respectively, were included in these subgroups. Broader findings and caveats from the paper: Nearly half of unique spike-specific TCRs reportedly recognized epitopes outside regions mutated in the B.1.351 and B.1.1.7 variants. Participants were mostly white British, with more females than males. The authors suggested clonal diversity may have been underestimated. Because no day 14 peak-response samples were available, repertoires were characterized only after the peak T cell response. Only 5 to 7 AZD1222 recipients were SARS-CoV-2 seropositive at baseline, limiting conclusions about previously exposed vaccinees. The whole spike protein was spanned by vaccine-associated CD4 TCRs, and dominant responses were seen in regions 160-218 and 743-854. Spike-specific TCR breadth and depth rose significantly after two AZD1222 doses compared with day 0 and with MenACWY recipients. The 56-69-year group was small, and its depth increase did not reach significance, likely because of low power.

This sample's time point label indicates: about 28 days (+/-7) after the second vaccine dose. AZD1222 recipients given second doses at about 4 weeks or at about 12 weeks were pooled, since spike-specific TCR depth and breadth were not found to differ between the two schedules. Vaccinee samples came from UK trials COV001 and COV002, including a single-blind randomized controlled phase 2/3 trial of AZD1222 (ChAdOx1 nCoV-19) in healthy adults. Trial participant PBMC samples were collected at day 0 and day 28 after the second dose for TCRbeta chain sequencing. The germline V gene encodes CDR1 MDHEN and CDR2 SYDVKM. The germline V end is reduced by 4 bases and the J end by 4 bases; junction bases left unmatched: 11. The CDR3 runs 16 residues from the cysteine to the phenylalanine. Left in the record is the CDR3 DNA by itself, 48 bases read in frame from the first base. The CDR3 regions of human TCRbeta chains were analyzed by immunosequencing. Per the original workflow: TCRs in the repertoires were matched against a reference library of SARS-CoV-2-specific TCRs that had been generated with the MIRA antigen-specificity platform. Breadth was defined as the fraction of unique TCRs that were SARS-CoV-2-associated, and depth was defined as the fraction of total T cells that were SARS-CoV-2-associated. Each spike-specific TCR was assigned to its reactive spike region and to a CD4 or CD8 class using the MIRA data. Log10-transformed breadth and depth values were compared by one-way ANOVA with Sidak's multiple comparisons tests. The immuneACCESS repertoire file appears here via TCRdb, limited to in-frame rearrangements. These files lack a portion of the clones; in checked studies, under half of the deficit traces to unresolved V genes, and the cause of the others is not known. Clone size and the V and J calls come from that table; the DNA yielded D and trimming. This sample is represented by nearly 110,000 clones; nearly 90% of them were singletons. Approximately 4.8% of the sample comes from the top ten.

The sequences come from peripheral blood, collected 28 days after the second AZD1222 dose. The source is an adult who received the AZD1222 COVID-19 vaccine. The rearranged chain carries TRBV28 and TRBJ1-2; 8 of the junction bases match TRBD1. The nucleotide sequence is given as TGTGCCAGCAGTTGGGGGGGGACAGGCGTGGGCTATGGCTACACCTTC. Translated, this is CASSWGGTGVGYGYTF.